This T cell receptor (beta chain) was captured in a study of T-cell reconstitution after alpha-beta-depleted transplantation in children. Study conclusions and caveats: The origin of alpha-beta T cells about two months after transplant was reportedly several hundred expanded graft clones. After transplant, high TCRbeta diversity at day 60 in some patients arose from surviving recipient T cells and thymic progenitors. Newly generated T cells supplied most T-cell counts and diversity one year post-transplant.

This clonotype was picked up many times. Its antigen is currently unknown. The TCRbeta library incorporated unique molecular identifiers. TCRdb reanalysed the PCR reads using MiXCR and keeps one entry per CDR3 protein. Seen here are about 440,000 distinct CDR3 sequences, approximately 41% observed once, and the top ten hold approximately 25%. The CDR3 has 14 amino acids. Trimming cost V 0 bases and J 3 bases, with 12 bases left between them. The germline V gene has CDR1 DFQATT and CDR2 SNEGSKA (reference sequence). V gene TRBV20-1 combines with J gene TRBJ2-7; D might be TRBD1 (5 bases). The sequencing used PBMCs, collected before TCRalphabeta/CD19-depleted stem cell transplant. This receptor was taken from a girl aged 2-10 years with aplastic anemia, due to receive a stem cell transplant. Here the CDR3 DNA reads TGCAGTGCTAGAGAAGGGGCAGTAAACTACGAGCAGTACTTC. This codes for CSAREGAVNYEQYF.